Presented here are 30 T cell receptor beta chains from one specimen sequenced in a study of early T cells in non-severe SARS-CoV-2 infection. Each CDR3 protein is one row after TCRdb ran MiXCR on the 5' RACE reads. The table shows fewer than 90,000 distinct CDR3 sequences, with around 15% occurring only once. Specimen: whole blood. The origin of the receptors is an adult who was a healthcare worker with PCR-confirmed SARS-CoV-2 infection or an uninfected control (not recorded which).

There are many counts of this clonotype. The J gene is TRBJ1-2, the V gene TRBV5-1; D is perhaps TRBD1 (6 bases). The CDR3 runs 17 residues. The ends were cut back, 0 bases at V and 4 bases at J, with 19 bases in the middle. CDR1 SGHRS and CDR2 YFSETQ come from the germline V gene. In DNA form, the CDR3 reads TGCGCCAGCAGCTTGGAGTTCGCGGGGGCAGGTTCCTATGGCTACACCTTC. This gives the protein CASSLEFAGAGSYGYTF.

The J gene is TRBJ2-4, the V gene TRBV20-1, with 10 bases identical to TRBD2. The CDR3 is made up of 15 amino acids. The germline V gene encodes CDR1 DFQATT and CDR2 SNEGSKA (reference sequence). The V gene end was trimmed by 3 bases and the J gene end by 3 bases; junction bases not matched to a gene: 5. Here the CDR3 reads CSASSSGGVKNIQYF. CDR3 bases: TGCAGTGCTAGTTCCAGCGGGGGGGTCAAAAACATTCAGTACTTC.

The V and J genes are TRBV28 and TRBJ2-7; D might be TRBD1 or TRBD2, each matching 5 bases. The germline CDR1 and CDR2 sequences are MDHEN and SYDVKM. This CDR3 has 14 amino acids. V was shortened by 3 bases and J by 0 bases, with 9 bases between the two germline ends. The DNA for the CDR3 is TGTGCCAGCAGTTTCCCAGGGAGCTCCTACGAGCAGTACTTC. Protein: CASSFPGSSYEQYF.

The rearrangement joins TRBV9 to TRBJ1-1, with TRBD1 as a possible D gene (5 bases). Trimming removed 0 bases at V and 7 bases at J, with 10 bases between. This CDR3 is built from 13 residues. Germline V lookup: CDR1 SGDLS, CDR2 YYNGEE. The CDR3 DNA is TGTGCCAGCAGCGTAGGGACACTCGGTGAAGCTTTCTTT. Its translation: CASSVGTLGEAFF.

The sample holds many counts of this clonotype. The chain couples TRBV6-6 to TRBJ1-2, with 9 bases identical to TRBD1. J lost 7 bases, V lost 1 base, and 4 bases had no gene match. This CDR3 has 14 residues. Germline CDR1 and CDR2: MNHNY and SVGAGI (reference sequence). Here the CDR3 DNA reads TGTGCCAGCAGTTACTACGGACAGGGGTTTGGCTACACCTTC. Its protein is CASSYYGQGFGYTF.

The CDR3 sequence is CASSPIGGSQPQHF. CDR3 in DNA: TGTGCCAGCAGCCCCATTGGGGGATCTCAGCCCCAGCATTTT. The chain has TRBV12-3 or TRBV12-4 and TRBJ1-5; D may be TRBD1 (5 bases). V shed 6 bases and J shed 6 bases, with 15 bases lying between them. The length of the CDR3 is 14 residues.

This clonotype has ten or more counts. The V gene is TRBV7-3, the J gene TRBJ2-3; 9 bases fit TRBD1. The J segment lost 2 bases and the V segment lost 4 bases, leaving 10 bases of the junction unmatched. CDR1 is SGHTA and CDR2 is FQGTGA in the germline V gene. The CDR3 spans 17 residues. The CDR3 DNA reads TGTGCCAGCAGCTGGGGACAGGGCATGAGGGACACAGATACGCAGTATTTT. It encodes CASSWGQGMRDTDTQYF.

The rearrangement uses TRBV29-1 and TRBJ1-3, with TRBD1 matching 8 bases. There are 12 residues in the CDR3. CDR1 SQVTM and CDR2 ANQGSEA come from the germline V gene. Trimming cost V 5 bases and J 8 bases; bases outside gene matches: 5. DNA for the CDR3: TGCAGCGTTCGACAGGGGATAGACACCATATATTTT. It translates to CSVRQGIDTIYF.

This clonotype was detected a few times. The chain employs TRBV7-9 and TRBJ1-2; D perhaps matches TRBD1 (6 bases). This CDR3 has 15 amino acids. The V end was cut by 5 bases, the J end by 4 bases, with 17 bases between. The germline gives CDR1 SEHNR, CDR2 FQNEAQ (reference sequence). This CDR3 is CASSLQGIFSYGYTF. For the CDR3, the DNA is TGTGCCAGCAGCCTACAGGGTATCTTTAGCTATGGCTACACCTTC.

The chain carries TRBV5-1 and TRBJ2-7, with D perhaps TRBD1 or TRBD2 (5 bases each). Between the trimmed V and J ends, which lost 5 bases and 5 bases, there was a span of 8 bases. Germline V gene data show CDR1 as SGHRS and CDR2 as YFSETQ. This CDR3 contains 11 residues. The CDR3 DNA follows: TGCGCCAGCAGGATGGGGGACGAGCAGTACTTC. Translating gives CASRMGDEQYF. The entire variable domain, with the rest obtained from reference TRBV5-1 and TRBJ2-7, is as follows: KAGVTQTPRYLIKTRGQQVTLSCSPISGHRSVSWYQQTPGQGLQFLFEYFSETQRNKGNFPGRFSGRQFSNSRSEMNVSTLELGDSALYLCASRMGDEQYFGPGTRLTVT.

This rearrangement joins TRBV6-6 to TRBJ2-2, with 8 bases aligning to TRBD1. Looked up from germline, CDR1 is MNHNY and CDR2 is SVGAGI (reference sequence). V shed 2 bases and J 4 bases; nucleotides not matched to a gene: 3. The CDR3 is made up of 15 amino acids. The DNA of the CDR3 is TGTGCCAGCAGTTACGTTACAGGGGGCACCGGGGAGCTGTTTTTT. Protein product: CASSYVTGGTGELFF.

The sample holds many counts of this clonotype. The V and J genes are TRBV29-1 and TRBJ2-2; D may be TRBD2 (5 bases). The CDR3 runs 13 residues. Germline V gives CDR1 SQVTM, CDR2 ANQGSEA. Trimming removed 3 bases from V and 3 bases from J, with 8 bases in between. The CDR3 DNA sequence: TGCAGCGTTGATTCGGGATACACCGGGGAGCTGTTTTTT. Translated: CSVDSGYTGELFF.

In this sample, this clonotype turned up a few times. The chain combines TRBV6-5 with TRBJ2-1; D unclear. The CDR3 sequence is 11 residues long. In germline, CDR1 is MNHEY, CDR2 SVGAGI. V gave up 2 bases and J gave up 6 bases, with 2 bases separating them. CDR3 sequence (DNA): TGTGCCAGCAGTTACCTCAATGAGCAGTTCTTC. This encodes CASSYLNEQFF.

This clonotype was counted between two and nine times. The V gene is TRBV10-3, the J gene TRBJ2-7, with 10 bases identical to TRBD1. Per the germline V gene, CDR1 is ENHRY and CDR2 is SYGVKD. The CDR3 runs to 15 residues. V was pared by 0 bases and J by 4 bases, with 3 bases of the junction left unmatched. Written as DNA, the CDR3 is TGTGCCATCAGTGAGTCTAGGGACAGGGGTTACGAGCAGTACTTC. Protein: CAISESRDRGYEQYF.

The rearrangement joins TRBV10-3 to TRBJ1-1; 7 bases are shared with TRBD1. The CDR3 extends over 16 amino acids. In germline, CDR1 is ENHRY, CDR2 SYGVKD. V lost 2 bases and J lost 1; bases outside the gene matches: 7. This CDR3 is CAISETWTGPNTEAFF. Written as DNA, the CDR3 is TGTGCCATCAGTGAGACTTGGACAGGTCCGAACACTGAAGCTTTCTTT.

The chain employs TRBV6-5 and TRBJ1-2; the D is unclear. The V gene's germline CDR1 is MNHEY and CDR2 SVGAGI. The length of the CDR3 is 16 residues. V dropped 2 bases and J dropped 0 bases, with 13 bases sitting between them. The CDR3 DNA follows: TGTGCCAGCAGTTACGCACTACAGAGTTCTAACTATGGCTACACCTTC. As protein: CASSYALQSSNYGYTF.

This clonotype was counted only a few times. The gene calls are TRBV12-3 or TRBV12-4 and TRBJ2-1; 9 nucleotides match TRBD1. The CDR3 length is 16 residues. After removal of 6 bases from V and 1 base from J, the junction contained 7 bases not matched to a gene. CDR3 nucleotide sequence: TGTGCCAGCAGCCGTACAGGGGGCCCGTCCTACAATGAGCAGTTCTTC. It codes for CASSRTGGPSYNEQFF.

This clonotype showed up many times. The chain couples TRBV7-2 to TRBJ1-6; no firm D call. From germline, CDR1 is SGHTA and CDR2 FQGNSA. The CDR3 spans 15 residues. The V and J ends lost 3 bases and 7 bases respectively, with 13 bases between them. The CDR3 DNA is TGTGCCAGCAGCTTGGTCGGGAGTTCGAATTCACCCCTCCACTTT. It translates to CASSLVGSSNSPLHF.

In this sample, this clonotype turned up a few times. The J gene is TRBJ1-2, the V gene TRBV20-1, with D possibly matching TRBD1 (5 bases). V lost 1 base and J 7 bases, leaving 10 bases between the germline ends. Germline CDR1 reads DFQATT; CDR2 reads SNEGSKA (reference sequence). There are 12 residues in the CDR3. The CDR3 loop is CSARGGEIGYTF. Written as DNA, the CDR3 is TGCAGTGCTAGAGGGGGCGAGATTGGCTACACCTTC.

This clonotype was counted many times. The chain employs TRBV7-3 and TRBJ2-1; D is perhaps TRBD1 (5 bases). Germline lookup yields CDR1 SGHTA and CDR2 FQGTGA. Trimming removed 4 bases at V and 5 bases at J, with 15 bases between. CDR3 size: 15 residues. CDR3 bases: TGTGCCAGCAGCTCCCCGGACATTTCGCACAATGAGCAGTTCTTC. Translating it yields CASSSPDISHNEQFF. The variable domain in full, with the rest retrieved from reference TRBV7-3 and TRBJ2-1, is GAGVSQTPSNKVTEKGKYVELRCDPISGHTALYWYRQSLGQGPEFLIYFQGTGAADDSGLPNDRFFAVRPEGSVSTLKIQRTERGDSAVYLCASSSPDISHNEQFFGPGTRLTVL.

J is TRBJ2-2 and V is TRBV18; D gene unclear. Germline values: CDR1 KGHSH, CDR2 LQKENI. The CDR3 totals 16 residues. The ends were cut back, 1 base at V and 1 base at J, with 10 bases in the middle. CDR3 DNA sequence: TGTGCCAGCTCACCACGAGCAGGCCGGAACACCGGGGAGCTGTTTTTT. Its protein product is CASSPRAGRNTGELFF. Full variable domain (rest looked up from reference TRBV18 and TRBJ2-2): NAGVMQNPRHLVRRRGQEARLRCSPMKGHSHVYWYRQLPEEGLKFMVYLQKENIIDESGMPKERFSAEFPKEGPSILRIQQVVRGDSAAYFCASSPRAGRNTGELFFGEGSRLTVL.

The gene calls are TRBV29-1 and TRBJ2-5; D may correspond to TRBD1 or TRBD2 (5 bases each). Trimming stripped 5 bases from V and 5 bases from J, with 15 bases between. The CDR3 is 13 residues long. Germline loops: CDR1 SQVTM, CDR2 ANQGSEA. CDR3 in amino acids: CSVIRDASETQYF. The CDR3, as DNA: TGCAGCGTTATCCGGGACGCCTCGGAGACCCAGTACTTC.

The chain couples TRBV7-8 to TRBJ2-2; 7 bases align to TRBD1. The V gene end was trimmed by 6 bases and the J gene end by 2 bases; junction bases not matched to a gene: 6. CDR3 length equals 15 residues. Germline values: CDR1 SGHVS, CDR2 FQNEAQ. The CDR3 DNA is TGTGCCAGCAGTAAAGGGGGCATTAACACCGGGGAGCTGTTTTTT. Residues: CASSKGGINTGELFF.

This chain joins TRBV2 and TRBJ1-2, with 8 bases fitting TRBD1. With V trimmed by 6 bases and J by 8 bases, 17 bases remained unmatched. The germline V gene encodes CDR1 SNHLY and CDR2 FYNNEI. CDR3 length equals 16 residues. CDR3 in DNA: TGTGCCAGCAGGGCGGGACAGGAAAACTTCGGGGGAGGCTACACCTTC. It codes for CASRAGQENFGGGYTF. Full variable domain (outside the CDR3, taken from reference TRBV2 and TRBJ1-2): EPEVTQTPSHQVTQMGQEVILRCVPISNHLYFYWYRQILGQKVEFLVSFYNNEISEKSEIFDDQFSVERPDGSNFTLKIRSTKLEDSAMYFCASRAGQENFGGGYTFGSGTRLTVV.

V gene TRBV30 combines with J gene TRBJ2-7; D ambiguous. The CDR3 has 12 residues. Germline V gene data show CDR1 as GTSNPN and CDR2 as SVGIG (reference sequence). The V and J ends lost 2 bases and 7 bases respectively, with 12 bases between them. The CDR3 sequence: CAWSPRVREQYF. CDR3 sequence (DNA): TGTGCCTGGAGTCCGCGAGTCAGGGAGCAGTACTTC.

The chain has TRBV6-4 and TRBJ1-1; D gene ambiguous. Trimming stripped 5 bases from V and 5 bases from J, with 12 bases between. CDR1 and CDR2 from the germline V gene are MRHNA and SNTAGT. The CDR3 sequence is 13 residues long. The CDR3 nucleotides are TGTGCCAGCAGTTTGGAAGAAGGTACTGAAGCTTTCTTT. Amino acid sequence: CASSLEEGTEAFF.

This clonotype was observed a few times. This chain connects TRBV2 to TRBJ1-5; the match to TRBD1 covers 8 bases. The CDR3 totals 14 residues. V shed 8 bases and J 1 base; nucleotides not matched to a gene: 4. Germline loops: CDR1 SNHLY, CDR2 FYNNEI. CDR3: CASQTGVSNQPQHF. In DNA form, the CDR3 reads TGTGCCAGCCAGACAGGGGTAAGCAATCAGCCCCAGCATTTT.

This clonotype was recorded a few times. The V and J genes are TRBV9 and TRBJ2-2; TRBD1 agrees at 12 bases. The germline V gene encodes CDR1 SGDLS and CDR2 YYNGEE. The CDR3 has 18 residues. With 3 bases clipped from V and 2 bases from J, the junction kept 8 bases outside the gene matches. The CDR3 sequence: CASSATPGQGANTGELFF. Here the CDR3 DNA reads TGTGCCAGCAGCGCTACACCGGGACAGGGGGCAAACACCGGGGAGCTGTTTTTT.

This clonotype was observed a handful of times. This chain connects TRBV7-2 to TRBJ2-3; 13 bases are a match to TRBD2. Germline lookup yields CDR1 SGHTA and CDR2 FQGNSA. The CDR3 has 17 residues. The ends lost 5 bases at V and 0 bases at J; junction bases unmatched: 5. The CDR3 region is CASSPGLAGPSTDTQYF. The CDR3 region has the DNA TGTGCCAGCAGCCCGGGACTAGCGGGGCCTAGCACAGATACGCAGTATTTT.

The chain has TRBV6-6 and TRBJ1-1; 7 positions agree with TRBD1. After removal of 2 bases from V and 6 bases from J, the junction contained 6 bases not matched to a gene. Germline V gene sequence: CDR1 MNHNY, CDR2 SVGAGI (reference sequence). CDR3 length: 14 amino acids. This CDR3 is CASSYKGGGSEAFF. DNA of the CDR3: TGTGCCAGCAGTTACAAAGGGGGCGGCTCTGAAGCTTTCTTT.